This TCR beta chain was recorded in a study of cytomegalovirus exposure and HLA in healthy donors. The germline CDR1 and CDR2 sequences are SEHNR and FQNEAQ (reference sequence). The V segment lost 5 bases and the J segment 3 bases; nucleotides outside the gene matches: 16. The CDR3 extends over 18 amino acids. PCR employed 60 Vbeta and 13 Jbeta primers. The method was immunoSEQ multiplex PCR; TCRdb's version includes in-frame clones alone and lacks a portion of them. The data show roughly 110,000 clones, roughly 85% seen once. This clone was found many times. This receptor was taken from a man aged 25 to 40 in good health and CMV-seropositive. This chain uses TRBV7-9 with TRBJ1-5; 7 bases align to TRBD1. Specimen: PBMCs. The CDR3 loop reads CASSPKWLRGTVNQPQHF. CDR3 DNA: TGTGCCAGCAGCCCGAAGTGGCTGCGAGGGACAGTCAATCAGCCCCAGCATTTT.